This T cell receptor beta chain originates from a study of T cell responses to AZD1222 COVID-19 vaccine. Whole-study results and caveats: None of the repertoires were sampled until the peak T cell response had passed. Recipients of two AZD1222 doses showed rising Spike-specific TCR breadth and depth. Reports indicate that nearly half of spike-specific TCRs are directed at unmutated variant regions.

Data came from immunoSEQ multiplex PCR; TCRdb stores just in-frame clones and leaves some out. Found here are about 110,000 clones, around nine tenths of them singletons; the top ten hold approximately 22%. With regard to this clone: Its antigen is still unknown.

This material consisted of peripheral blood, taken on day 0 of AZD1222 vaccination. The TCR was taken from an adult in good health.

CDR3 loop: CATSRGGESTVNEKLFF. In nucleotides, the CDR3 is TGTGCCACCAGCAGAGGCGGGGAGTCGACGGTGAATGAAAAACTGTTTTTT. The V call is TRBV15, the J call TRBJ1-4; no clear D. Germline V gene data show CDR1 as LNHNV and CDR2 as YYDKDF (reference sequence). CDR3 length: 17 residues. V lost 1 base to trimming and J lost 5 bases, with 17 bases between them.